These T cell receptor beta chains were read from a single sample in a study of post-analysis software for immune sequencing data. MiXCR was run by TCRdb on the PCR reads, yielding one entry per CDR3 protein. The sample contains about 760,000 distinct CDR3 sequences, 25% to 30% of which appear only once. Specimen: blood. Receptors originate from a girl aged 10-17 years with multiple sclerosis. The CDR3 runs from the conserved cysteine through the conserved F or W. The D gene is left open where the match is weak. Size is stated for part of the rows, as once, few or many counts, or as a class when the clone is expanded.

DNA: TGTGCCAGCAGCTCACTGGAGGACAGGGGGCAGGAGACCCAGTACTTC
CDR3: CASSSLEDRGQETQYF
J: TRBJ2-5
D: TRBD1
size: .
V: TRBV7-9

DNA: TGTGCCAGTAAGGACAGGGGCTTCCAAGAGACCCAGTACTTC
CDR3: CASKDRGFQETQYF
J: TRBJ2-5
D: TRBD1
size: few
V: TRBV2

DNA: TGTGCCAGCAGCTTAAGGGGGGATGGGAACGGCTACACCTTC
CDR3: CASSLRGDGNGYTF
J: TRBJ1-2
D: .
size: .
V: TRBV7-9

DNA: TGTGCCAGCAGCTTAGACCGGGTAGCTTTCTTT
CDR3: CASSLDRVAFF
J: TRBJ1-1
D: .
size: .
V: TRBV11-2

DNA: TGCAGTGCTAGAGATCCCGGTGGGACAGGGGTCGGCACAGATACGCAGTATTTT
CDR3: CSARDPGGTGVGTDTQYF
J: TRBJ2-3
D: TRBD1
size: few
V: TRBV20-1

DNA: TGCAGCGTTGGGGGGGAGACCCAGTACTTC
CDR3: CSVGGETQYF
J: TRBJ2-5
D: .
size: many
V: TRBV29-1

DNA: TGTGCCAGCGGACCCGTCGGGAATACCTACGAGCAGTACTTC
CDR3: CASGPVGNTYEQYF
J: TRBJ2-7
D: .
size: .
V: TRBV28

DNA: TGTGCCAGCAGTGAGGCCTATAATTCACCCCTCCACTTT
CDR3: CASSEAYNSPLHF
J: TRBJ1-6
D: .
size: few
V: TRBV2

DNA: TGCGCCAGCAGCCGAGACAGCCTTACAGGGCTGAGGTCACCCCTCCACTTT
CDR3: CASSRDSLTGLRSPLHF
J: TRBJ1-6
D: .
size: .
V: TRBV4-1

DNA: TGTGCCAGCAGCTTGGCGGAGGTCTATGAGCAGTTCTTC
CDR3: CASSLAEVYEQFF
J: TRBJ2-1
D: .
size: few
V: TRBV7-2

DNA: TGCGCCAGCAGCTTGTCCGGTTGGGAGCCCCAGCATTTT
CDR3: CASSLSGWEPQHF
J: TRBJ1-5
D: .
size: .
V: TRBV5-1

DNA: TGTGCCAGCAGCGGGGAGGCAGCTAATGAAATACTGTTTTTT
CDR3: CASSGEAANEILFF
J: TRBJ1-4
D: .
size: .
V: TRBV9

DNA: TGCAGCGTTGACAGATTGAACTATGGCTACACCTTC
CDR3: CSVDRLNYGYTF
J: TRBJ1-2
D: .
size: few
V: TRBV29-1

DNA: TGTGCCAGCAGTGAACGTTATGAGGGCGAGCAGTACTTC
CDR3: CASSERYEGEQYF
J: TRBJ2-7
D: .
size: many
V: TRBV25-1

DNA: TGCAGTGCTTTTGGGGAGATAGGGTCAGATACGCAGTATTTT
CDR3: CSAFGEIGSDTQYF
J: TRBJ2-3
D: .
size: .
V: TRBV20-1

DNA: TGTGCCAGCAACCACTACGACAGGGTTGTATACAATGAGCAGTTCTTC
CDR3: CASNHYDRVVYNEQFF
J: TRBJ2-1
D: TRBD1
size: few
V: TRBV5-8

DNA: TGTGCCAGCAGTAGGGGACAGGGCCTTCAGTACTTC
CDR3: CASSRGQGLQYF
J: TRBJ2-4
D: TRBD1
size: .
V: TRBV6-1

DNA: TGCAGTGCGAGCAACTGGTCGGCGGGGTATATCGATGAGCAGTTCTTC
CDR3: CSASNWSAGYIDEQFF
J: TRBJ2-1
D: .
size: .
V: TRBV20-1

DNA: TGTGCCAGCAGCTTCACTGGGAGCGTTGGGGAGACCCAGTACTTC
CDR3: CASSFTGSVGETQYF
J: TRBJ2-5
D: .
size: .
V: TRBV7-9

DNA: TGCAGTGCCTCGTTGTCCTCACAGGGCCTCTCTGGAAACACCATATATTTT
CDR3: CSASLSSQGLSGNTIYF
J: TRBJ1-3
D: .
size: once
V: TRBV20-1

DNA: TGTGCCACCGCGGCCCGGGACAGGGGAAACACCATATATTTT
CDR3: CATAARDRGNTIYF
J: TRBJ1-3
D: TRBD1
size: .
V: TRBV24-1

DNA: TGTGCCAGCAGCGTAGGGCTAGCGGGAGGCCGCAGGGGAGATACGCAGTATTTT
CDR3: CASSVGLAGGRRGDTQYF
J: TRBJ2-3
D: TRBD2
size: few
V: TRBV9

DNA: TGTGCCAGCAGCGTGTTCGGCGGGGACAGTGATTCACCCCTCCACTTT
CDR3: CASSVFGGDSDSPLHF
J: TRBJ1-6
D: TRBD1
size: .
V: TRBV5-5

DNA: TGTGCCAGCAGCCCCGCGAGGAGCGGGGGCACAGATACGCAGTATTTT
CDR3: CASSPARSGGTDTQYF
J: TRBJ2-3
D: TRBD2
size: few
V: TRBV3-1

DNA: TGCAGTGCTCCCCCTGACAGCACAGATACGCAGTATTTT
CDR3: CSAPPDSTDTQYF
J: TRBJ2-3
D: .
size: .
V: TRBV20-1

DNA: TGCGCCAGCAGCTTGGAGGGACAGGGGTCCGGAGAGACCCAGTACTTC
CDR3: CASSLEGQGSGETQYF
J: TRBJ2-5
D: TRBD1
size: .
V: TRBV5-1

DNA: TGTGCCAGCAGCACGACCGGGACAGGGTTTGGCTACACCTTC
CDR3: CASSTTGTGFGYTF
J: TRBJ1-2
D: TRBD1
size: .
V: TRBV7-9

DNA: TGTGCCAGCAGTGATTTTGGGACAGGGAACTACGAGCAGTACTTC
CDR3: CASSDFGTGNYEQYF
J: TRBJ2-7
D: TRBD1
size: many
V: TRBV6-1

DNA: TGTGCCAGCAGTGCCCCGGGACTTCGAGGGAGCACAGATACGCAGTATTTT
CDR3: CASSAPGLRGSTDTQYF
J: TRBJ2-3
D: .
size: few
V: TRBV12-3/TRBV12-4

DNA: TGTGCCAGCAGTACGGCCTCCTACAATGAGCAGTTCTTC
CDR3: CASSTASYNEQFF
J: TRBJ2-1
D: .
size: .
V: TRBV6-5

DNA: TGTGCCAGCAGCTGGCGTAGCGGGAGGGCGGGCAATGAGCAGTTCTTC
CDR3: CASSWRSGRAGNEQFF
J: TRBJ2-1
D: TRBD2
size: few
V: TRBV7-2

DNA: TGTGCCACCAGCAGAGATTCTGGGTCTGGGGCCAACGTCCTGACTTTC
CDR3: CATSRDSGSGANVLTF
J: TRBJ2-6
D: .
size: .
V: TRBV15

DNA: TGCGCCAGCAGCTTAGAGGGGGGCAGGTCGGCCTACGAGCAGTACTTC
CDR3: CASSLEGGRSAYEQYF
J: TRBJ2-7
D: .
size: .
V: TRBV5-1

DNA: TGCAGCGTAAAACTAGCGGGAGGTTCACACTCCTACGAGCAGTACTTC
CDR3: CSVKLAGGSHSYEQYF
J: TRBJ2-7
D: TRBD2
size: few
V: TRBV29-1

DNA: TGTGCCAGCAGCTTTACTCAGGGGGTCGTAGGCAATCAGCCCCAGCATTTT
CDR3: CASSFTQGVVGNQPQHF
J: TRBJ1-5
D: TRBD1
size: .
V: TRBV5-5

DNA: TGTGCCAGCAGCCCAGGCCCCGGACTTGACTTCCACTATGGCTACACCTTC
CDR3: CASSPGPGLDFHYGYTF
J: TRBJ1-2
D: .
size: few
V: TRBV14

DNA: TGTGCCAGCAGTTCTGAGAGTCCCTTCTCCAACATTCAGTACTTC
CDR3: CASSSESPFSNIQYF
J: TRBJ2-4
D: .
size: .
V: TRBV28

DNA: TGTGCCAGCAGCTTAAGCAGGTTGAACACTGAAGCTTTCTTT
CDR3: CASSLSRLNTEAFF
J: TRBJ1-1
D: .
size: .
V: TRBV7-9

DNA: TGTGCCAGCAGCCCCGGGGTTAGGGGGGAAGCTTTCTTT
CDR3: CASSPGVRGEAFF
J: TRBJ1-1
D: .
size: once
V: TRBV12-3/TRBV12-4